These T cell receptor beta chains were read from a single sample in a study of OX40 agonist ivuxolimab in advanced cancers. Assay used: immunoSEQ multiplex PCR; TCRdb lists only in-frame clones, some missing. The top ten clones hold around 0.8% of a sample with approximately 59,000 clones, 80% to 90% of them seen once. The sample consisted of CD4+ or CD8+ T cells sorted from blood, taken in a trial of the OX40 agonist ivuxolimab. Receptors originate from an adult with an advanced solid tumor such as melanoma, head and neck, liver or kidney cancer. Both conserved end residues are part of each CDR3. The D gene is left open where the match is weak. Expanded clones get a size class; other rows say once, few or many, or leave the size out.

clone_size	j_call	v_call	d_call	cdr3_aa	cdr3_nt
-	TRBJ1-5	TRBV19	-	CASSRQVSSNQPQHF	TGTGCCAGTAGTAGACAGGTGTCGAGCAATCAGCCCCAGCATTTT
-	TRBJ2-1	TRBV14	-	CASSQTLRNEQFF	TGTGCCAGCAGCCAAACACTAAGGAATGAGCAGTTCTTC
-	TRBJ2-3	TRBV28	TRBD2	CASSGGTRSDTQYF	TGTGCCAGCAGTGGGGGGACTAGATCTGATACGCAGTATTTT
-	TRBJ1-1	TRBV9	TRBD1	CASGNRGNTEAFF	TGTGCCAGCGGAAACAGGGGAAACACTGAAGCTTTCTTT
-	TRBJ1-4	TRBV5-1	-	CASSPGVGSEKLFF	TGCGCCAGCAGTCCAGGGGTCGGGAGTGAAAAACTGTTTTTT
-	TRBJ2-5	TRBV2	TRBD1	CASSERGQGETQYF	TGTGCCAGCAGTGAACGAGGACAGGGGGAGACCCAGTACTTC
-	TRBJ2-7	TRBV19	TRBD1	CASSIKGTGYYEQYF	TGTGCCAGTAGTATAAAGGGGACAGGGTACTACGAGCAGTACTTC
-	TRBJ2-7	TRBV27	TRBD2	CASRSYGPAGGTYEQYF	TGTGCCAGCAGATCTTATGGGCCGGCGGGAGGAACCTACGAGCAGTACTTC
once	TRBJ2-5	TRBV21-1	-	CASSKGAPEQETQYF	TGTGCCAGCAGCAAGGGGGCGCCGGAACAAGAGACCCAGTACTTC
-	TRBJ2-3	TRBV25-1	-	CASSETEPSTDTQYF	TGTGCCAGCAGTGAAACAGAACCTAGCACAGATACGCAGTATTTT
-	TRBJ2-3	TRBV30	-	CAWSPREDTQYF	TGTGCCTGGAGCCCCCGGGAGGATACGCAGTATTTT
-	TRBJ2-1	TRBV7-3	-	CASSSAGPSSYNEQFF	TGTGCCAGCAGCTCAGCGGGCCCGAGCTCCTACAATGAGCAGTTCTTC
once	TRBJ2-2	TRBV29-1	TRBD2	CSVESGRKTGELFF	TGCAGCGTTGAAAGCGGGAGAAAAACCGGGGAGCTGTTTTTT
-	TRBJ2-7	TRBV7-6	TRBD1	CASSLGQGVNEQYF	TGTGCCAGCAGCTTAGGCCAGGGGGTCAACGAGCAGTACTTC
few	TRBJ1-5	TRBV6-5	-	CASSYSRDNQPQHF	TGTGCCAGCAGTTACTCCAGGGACAATCAGCCCCAGCATTTT
-	TRBJ2-7	TRBV28	TRBD1	CASRYRDRVSLYEQYF	TGTGCCAGCCGTTATCGGGACAGGGTCTCCCTCTACGAGCAGTACTTC
-	TRBJ1-2	TRBV6-5	-	CASSRDGNYGYTF	TGTGCCAGCAGTCGGGACGGGAACTATGGCTACACCTTC
-	TRBJ1-2	TRBV6-1	-	CASSATGARGYTF	TGTGCCAGCAGTGCTACTGGCGCGCGGGGCTACACCTTC
-	TRBJ2-7	TRBV27	-	CASSSHYEQYF	TGTGCCAGCAGTTCCCATTACGAGCAGTACTTC
few	TRBJ2-3	TRBV6-6	TRBD1	CASSPPGQISTDTQYF	TGTGCCAGCAGTCCCCCGGGACAGATTAGCACAGATACGCAGTATTTT
-	TRBJ2-2	TRBV15	TRBD2	CATSGTSAGELFF	TGTGCCACCTCCGGGACTAGCGCCGGGGAGCTGTTTTTT
-	TRBJ2-2	TRBV5-8	-	CASSPRPWGDTGELFF	TGTGCCAGCAGCCCCCGGCCTTGGGGCGACACCGGGGAGCTGTTTTTT
-	TRBJ2-7	TRBV5-1	-	CASSPDFSSSYEQYF	TGCGCCAGCAGCCCGGACTTCTCTAGCTCCTACGAGCAGTACTTC
medium-sized	TRBJ1-4	TRBV15	TRBD1	CATSRGTGEKLFF	TGTGCCACCAGCAGGGGGACAGGGGAAAAACTGTTTTTT
-	TRBJ2-3	TRBV5-1	-	CASSLGSAGPDTQYF	TGCGCCAGCAGCTTGGGGTCCGCAGGCCCAGATACGCAGTATTTT
-	TRBJ1-2	TRBV29-1	-	CSVGTDYGYTF	TGCAGCGTTGGGACGGACTATGGCTACACCTTC